This T cell receptor (beta chain) was sequenced for a study of metastatic and nonmetastatic thyroid tumors. Study context: The authors compared repertoires across blood and tumor or nodule tissue from malignant and benign thyroid patients. Study results and limitations: Versus benign nodules, malignant thyroid tumors reportedly had significantly higher TCR beta diversity, in blood and tumor.

TCRdb reanalyzed the PCR reads via MiXCR. The sample records 30,000 or so clones, roughly 23% being singletons. Every patient underwent thyroid surgery untreated. With respect to this clone: Its target is not known.

The germline V and J ends were trimmed by 6 bases and 4 bases, with 22 bases remaining between them. Germline V gene data show CDR1 as MNHNS and CDR2 as SASEGT. This CDR3 contains 16 residues. The chain combines TRBV6-1 with TRBJ2-7, with a possible D match to TRBD2 (6 bases). The receptor comes from a female donor with papillary thyroid cancer or a benign thyroid nodule (not recorded which). Some clones in this sample may be carry-over from other donors' samples. The sequencing input was blood. CDR3 bases: TGTGCCAGCAGGAACGCCCCAGGCGGGGCGGCGTACGAGCAGTACTTC. Translating it yields CASRNAPGGAAYEQYF.